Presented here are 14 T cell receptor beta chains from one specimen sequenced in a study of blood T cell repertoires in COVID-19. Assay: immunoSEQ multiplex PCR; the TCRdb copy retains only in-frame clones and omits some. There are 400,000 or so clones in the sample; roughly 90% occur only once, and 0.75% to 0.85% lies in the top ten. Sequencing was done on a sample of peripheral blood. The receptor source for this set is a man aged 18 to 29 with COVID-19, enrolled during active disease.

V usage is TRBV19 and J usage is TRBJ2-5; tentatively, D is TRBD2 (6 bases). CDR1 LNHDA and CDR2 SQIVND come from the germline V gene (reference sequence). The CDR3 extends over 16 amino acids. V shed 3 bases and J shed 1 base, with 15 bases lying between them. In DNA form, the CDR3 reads TGTGCCAGTAGTATGGGGCTAGCGTACGTCCAAGAGACCCAGTACTTC. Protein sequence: CASSMGLAYVQETQYF.

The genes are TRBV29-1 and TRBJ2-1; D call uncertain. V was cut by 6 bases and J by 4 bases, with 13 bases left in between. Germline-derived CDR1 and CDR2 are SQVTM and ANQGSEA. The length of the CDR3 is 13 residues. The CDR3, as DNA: TGCAGCGTCTGGCCCACAGCTTACAATGAGCAGTTCTTC. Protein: CSVWPTAYNEQFF.

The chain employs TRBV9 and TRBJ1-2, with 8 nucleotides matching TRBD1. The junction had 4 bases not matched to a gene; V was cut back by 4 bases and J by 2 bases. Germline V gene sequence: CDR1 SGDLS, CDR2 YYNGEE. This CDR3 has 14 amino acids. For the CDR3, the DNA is TGTGCCAGCAGCACAGGACAGGGAAACTATGGCTACACCTTC. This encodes CASSTGQGNYGYTF.

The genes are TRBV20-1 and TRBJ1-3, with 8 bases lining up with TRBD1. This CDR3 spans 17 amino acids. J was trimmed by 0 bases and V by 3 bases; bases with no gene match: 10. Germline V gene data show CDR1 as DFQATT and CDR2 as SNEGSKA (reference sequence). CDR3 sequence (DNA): TGCAGTGCTAGTCCCGGACAGGGCTTAAGCTCTGGAAACACCATATATTTT. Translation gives CSASPGQGLSSGNTIYF.

The CDR3 DNA reads TGCGCCAGCAGTCCCGGGACTACCCTCCAGTTCTTC. Its translation: CASSPGTTLQFF. The chain couples TRBV5-1 to TRBJ2-1; the match to TRBD2 covers 7 bases. The CDR3 length is 12 residues. The germline V gene has CDR1 SGHRS and CDR2 YFSETQ. V was clipped by 5 bases and J by 13 bases; unmatched bases: 9. Complete variable domain (other parts from reference TRBV5-1 and TRBJ2-1): KAGVTQTPRYLIKTRGQQVTLSCSPISGHRSVSWYQQTPGQGLQFLFEYFSETQRNKGNFPGRFSGRQFSNSRSEMNVSTLELGDSALYLCASSPGTTLQFFGPGTRLTVL.

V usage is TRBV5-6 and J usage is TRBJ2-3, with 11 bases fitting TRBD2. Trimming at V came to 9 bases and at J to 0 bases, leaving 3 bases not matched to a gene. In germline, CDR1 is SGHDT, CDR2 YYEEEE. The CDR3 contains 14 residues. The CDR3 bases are TGTGCCACCCGGACTAGCGGGAGCACAGATACGCAGTATTTT. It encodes CATRTSGSTDTQYF.

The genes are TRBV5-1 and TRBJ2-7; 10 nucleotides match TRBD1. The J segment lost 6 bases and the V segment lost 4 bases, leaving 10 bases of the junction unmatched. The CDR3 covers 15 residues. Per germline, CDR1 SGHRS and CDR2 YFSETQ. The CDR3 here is CASSDLGQGGGEQYF. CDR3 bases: TGCGCCAGCAGCGACCTCGGACAGGGGGGAGGCGAGCAGTACTTC.

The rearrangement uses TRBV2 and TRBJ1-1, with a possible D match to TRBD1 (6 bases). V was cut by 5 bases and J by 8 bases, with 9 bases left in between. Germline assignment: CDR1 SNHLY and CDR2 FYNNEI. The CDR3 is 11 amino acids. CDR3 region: CASSYTGEAFF. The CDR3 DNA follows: TGTGCCAGCAGTTATACAGGGGAAGCTTTCTTT.

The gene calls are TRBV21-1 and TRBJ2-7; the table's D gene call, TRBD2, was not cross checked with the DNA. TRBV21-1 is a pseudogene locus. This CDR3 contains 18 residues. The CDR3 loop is CASSKSLPKGRGSYEQYF. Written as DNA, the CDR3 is TGTGCCAGCAGCAAATCCTTACCCAAGGGCCGGGGTTCCTACGAGCAGTACTTC.

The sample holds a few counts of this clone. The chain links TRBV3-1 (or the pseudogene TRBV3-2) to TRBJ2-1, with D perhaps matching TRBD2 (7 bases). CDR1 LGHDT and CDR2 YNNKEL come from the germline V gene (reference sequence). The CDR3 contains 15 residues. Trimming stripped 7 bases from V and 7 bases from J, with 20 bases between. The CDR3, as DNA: TGTGCCAGCACTAAAATAGGGGGGGGCCGGAATGAGCAGTTCTTC. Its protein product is CASTKIGGGRNEQFF.

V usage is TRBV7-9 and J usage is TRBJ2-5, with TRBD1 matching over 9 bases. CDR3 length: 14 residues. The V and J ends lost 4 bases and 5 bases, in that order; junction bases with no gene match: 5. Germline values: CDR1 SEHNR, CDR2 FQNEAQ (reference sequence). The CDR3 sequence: CASSSTGGGETQYF. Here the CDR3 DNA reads TGTGCCAGCAGCTCCACAGGGGGCGGTGAGACCCAGTACTTC.

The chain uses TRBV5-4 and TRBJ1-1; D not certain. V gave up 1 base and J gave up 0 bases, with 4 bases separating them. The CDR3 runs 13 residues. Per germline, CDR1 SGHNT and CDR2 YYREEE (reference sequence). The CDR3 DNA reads TGTGCCAGCAGCTTGCCTATGAACACTGAAGCTTTCTTT. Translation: CASSLPMNTEAFF.

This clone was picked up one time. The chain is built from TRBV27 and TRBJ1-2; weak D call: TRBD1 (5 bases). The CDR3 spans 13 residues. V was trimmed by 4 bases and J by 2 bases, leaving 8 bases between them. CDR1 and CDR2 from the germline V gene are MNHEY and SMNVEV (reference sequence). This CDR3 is CASSWNRNYGYTF. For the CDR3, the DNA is TGTGCCAGCAGTTGGAACAGGAACTATGGCTACACCTTC.

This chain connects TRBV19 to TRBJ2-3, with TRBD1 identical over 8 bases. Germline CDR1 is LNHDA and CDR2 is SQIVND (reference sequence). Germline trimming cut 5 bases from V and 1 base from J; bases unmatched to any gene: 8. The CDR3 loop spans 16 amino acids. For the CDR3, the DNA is TGTGCCAGTAGTCTCCGGACAGGGCGGGGCACAGATACGCAGTATTTT. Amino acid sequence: CASSLRTGRGTDTQYF.